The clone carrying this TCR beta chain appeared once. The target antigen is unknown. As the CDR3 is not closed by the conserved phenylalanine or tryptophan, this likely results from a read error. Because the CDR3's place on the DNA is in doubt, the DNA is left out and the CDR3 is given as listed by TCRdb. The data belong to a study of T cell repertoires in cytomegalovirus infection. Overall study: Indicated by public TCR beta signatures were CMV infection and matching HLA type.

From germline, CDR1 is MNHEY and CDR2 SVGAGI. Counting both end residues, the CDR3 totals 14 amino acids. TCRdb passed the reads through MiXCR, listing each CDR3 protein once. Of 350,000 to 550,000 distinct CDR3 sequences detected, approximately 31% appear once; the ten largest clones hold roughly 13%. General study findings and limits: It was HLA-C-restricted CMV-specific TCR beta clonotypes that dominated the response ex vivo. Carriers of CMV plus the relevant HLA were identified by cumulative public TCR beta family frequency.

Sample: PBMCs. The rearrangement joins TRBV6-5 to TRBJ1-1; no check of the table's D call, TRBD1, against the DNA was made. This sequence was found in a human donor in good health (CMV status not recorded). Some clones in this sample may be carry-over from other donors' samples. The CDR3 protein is CASSQGAMNTEAII.